This TCR beta chain was recorded in a study of cytotoxic CD8 clonotypes in ibrutinib-treated CLL. General study points: A rise in clonality was seen at ibrutinib response, and a fall back toward baseline was seen at progression. For progressing versus sustained-remission patients, sampling times were not the same. Public clonotypes were seen rarely and were contracted or stable on treatment.

Unmatched junction bases numbered 3, after V lost 0 bases and J lost 7 bases. Germline assignment: CDR1 SGHTA and CDR2 FQGNSA. The CDR3 consists of 15 residues. Method: immunoSEQ multiplex PCR; TCRdb's copy keeps in-frame clones and lacks some. The sample yields hundreds of thousands of clones, about 64% seen once. The source of roughly 1.9 micrograms of genomic DNA for TCR beta libraries was cryopreserved PBMCs. Points on this clone: The antigen remains unidentified.

The rearrangement links TRBV7-2 to TRBJ2-7; 13 bases line up with TRBD2. This sample comprised PBMCs, obtained after 36 months of ibrutinib treatment. The TCR originated in a human donor with chronic lymphocytic leukemia. The CDR3 loop is CASSLAPGLAGEQYF. The DNA of the CDR3 is TGTGCCAGCAGCTTAGCCCCGGGACTAGCGGGGGAGCAGTACTTC.